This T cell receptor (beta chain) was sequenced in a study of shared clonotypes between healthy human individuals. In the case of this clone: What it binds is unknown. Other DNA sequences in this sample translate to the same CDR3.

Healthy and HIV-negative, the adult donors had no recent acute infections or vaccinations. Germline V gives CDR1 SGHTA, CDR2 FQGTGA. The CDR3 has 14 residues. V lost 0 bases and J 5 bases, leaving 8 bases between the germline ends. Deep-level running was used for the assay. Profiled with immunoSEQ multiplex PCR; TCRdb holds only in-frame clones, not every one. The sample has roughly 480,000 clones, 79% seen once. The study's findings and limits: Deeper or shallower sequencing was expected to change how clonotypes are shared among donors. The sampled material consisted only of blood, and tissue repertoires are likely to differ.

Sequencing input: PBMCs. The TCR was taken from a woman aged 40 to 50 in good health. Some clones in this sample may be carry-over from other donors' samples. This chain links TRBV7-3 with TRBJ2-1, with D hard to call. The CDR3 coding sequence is TGTGCCAGCAGCTTAACGGGCACGGACAATGAGCAGTTCTTC. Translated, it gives CASSLTGTDNEQFF.